This T cell receptor beta chain derives from a study of shared clonotypes between healthy human individuals. In the naive CD8 group, cells lacked CD45RO and were positively selected for CCR7, so terminally differentiated effector memory CD45RA+ cells were left out. This clone appeared a single time. The table came from immunoSEQ multiplex PCR; TCRdb's copy has only in-frame clones and leaves some out. The data hold millions of clones, with about 95% observed a single time. The receptor's source is a man aged 18-30 years in good health. The specimen sequenced was naive CD8+ T cells sorted from blood.

CDR3 in amino acids: CASSYSRSSVSYEQYF. CDR3 bases: TGTGCCAGCAGTTACTCTCGCTCTTCCGTATCCTACGAGCAGTACTTC. This chain links TRBV28 with TRBJ2-7; D unresolved. There are 16 residues in the CDR3. The germline CDR1 and CDR2 sequences are MDHEN and SYDVKM. Trimming stripped 4 bases from V and 1 base from J, with 17 bases between. Variable domain in full (rest from reference TRBV28 and TRBJ2-7): DVKVTQSSRYLVKRTGEKVFLECVQDMDHENMFWYRQDPGLGLRLIYFSYDVKMKEKGDIPEGYSVSREKKERFSLILESASTNQTSMYLCASSYSRSSVSYEQYFGPGTRLTVT.